The 8 T cell receptor beta chains below come from one sample, sequenced in a study of Ad26.COV2.S vaccination and SARS-CoV-2 variants. The data were produced by immunoSEQ multiplex PCR, yet TCRdb's version contains in-frame clones alone and is incomplete. Of more than 400,000 clones in the sample, about 90% were seen once. Noted treatment: around 19 received Ad26.COV2.S at low or high dose, single or two shots; a few received placebo; per-sample allocation not given. Collection of samples fell on day 63 after the first vaccine or placebo injection. The sample here was peripheral blood, taken in a trial of Ad26.COV2.S vaccine versus placebo. These TCRs come from a person between 18 and 65 years old who received the Ad26.COV2.S COVID-19 vaccine or a placebo.

The chain recombines TRBV4-1 with TRBJ1-2; the match to TRBD1 covers 10 bases. CDR3 length: 17 residues. V was clipped by 3 bases and J by 4 bases; unmatched bases: 11. Germline assignment: CDR1 MGHRA and CDR2 YSYEKL. This chain's CDR3 is CASSHISSGTGAYGYTF. Written as DNA, the CDR3 is TGCGCCAGCAGCCATATATCTTCCGGGACAGGGGCCTATGGCTACACCTTC.

V and J are TRBV5-5 and TRBJ1-4; 8 nucleotides agree with TRBD1. The length of the CDR3 is 16 residues. Germline V gene data show CDR1 as SGHKS and CDR2 as YYEKEE (reference sequence). With 0 bases clipped from V and 5 bases from J, the junction kept 6 bases outside the gene matches. The CDR3 region has the DNA TGTGCCAGCAGCTTGGCCCGAGACAGGGGAAATGAAAAACTGTTTTTT. It translates to CASSLARDRGNEKLFF.

The J gene is TRBJ2-5, the V gene TRBV5-5; 7 nucleotides line up with TRBD2. The V gene's germline CDR1 is SGHKS and CDR2 YYEKEE (reference sequence). The junction had 5 bases not matched to a gene; V was cut back by 1 base and J by 2 bases. This CDR3 region has 15 residues. This CDR3 is CASSLIRGGQETQYF. Written as DNA, the CDR3 is TGTGCCAGCAGCTTGATAAGGGGAGGGCAAGAGACCCAGTACTTC.

This chain joins TRBV24-1 and TRBJ2-7; D not certain. Germline loops: CDR1 KGHDR, CDR2 SFDVKD. V lost 2 bases and J 5 bases, leaving 12 bases between the germline ends. This CDR3 has 14 residues. The CDR3 loop reads CATSDSRDRDEQYF. CDR3 nucleotide sequence: TGTGCCACCAGTGATTCTAGGGATAGGGACGAGCAGTACTTC.

V gene TRBV3-1 (or the pseudogene TRBV3-2) combines with J gene TRBJ1-1; D is unclear. V was cut by 3 bases and J by 0 bases, with 5 bases left in between. The CDR3 sequence is 13 residues long. From germline, CDR1 is LGHDT and CDR2 YNNKEL (reference sequence). The DNA of the CDR3 is TGTGCCAGCAGCCACCGCATGAACACTGAAGCTTTCTTT. Translating gives CASSHRMNTEAFF.

J is TRBJ1-3 and V is TRBV30; D is unresolved. The CDR3 runs to 14 residues. V was shortened by 4 bases and J by 4 bases, with 14 bases between the two germline ends. Germline V gives CDR1 GTSNPN, CDR2 SVGIG (reference sequence). The CDR3 sequence: CAWKGAGSGNTIYF. CDR3 sequence (DNA): TGTGCCTGGAAGGGAGCTGGATCCGGAAACACCATATATTTT.

This chain connects TRBV10-1 to TRBJ2-6; TRBD1 matches at 12 bases. CDR1 and CDR2 from the germline V gene are WNHNN and SYGVQD (reference sequence). The V and J ends lost 2 bases and 2 bases, in that order; junction bases with no gene match: 7. The CDR3 runs to 19 residues. CDR3 sequence: CASSEGKWDRGPGANVLTF. The CDR3, as DNA: TGCGCCAGCAGTGAGGGTAAGTGGGACAGGGGGCCTGGGGCCAACGTCCTGACTTTC.

The rearrangement joins TRBV21-1 to TRBJ1-5. TRBV21-1 is a listed pseudogene. CDR3 size: 16 residues. CDR3 residues: CASSIPRDIGNQPQHF. In nucleotides, the CDR3 is TGTGCCAGCAGCATCCCCCGGGATATAGGCAATCAGCCCCAGCATTTT.